A single sample gave rise to the 11 T cell receptor beta chains below, sequenced in a study of CD4 and CD8 cells across lung adenocarcinoma regions. TCRdb ran MiXCR on the PCR reads and lists one entry per CDR3 protein. This sample yields approximately 5,000 distinct CDR3 sequences, of which almost 50% are seen a single time; about 90% belongs to the top ten. The sequencing input was CD8+ T cells from the margin of a lung tumor. The origin of the receptors is a male donor with lung adenocarcinoma. The CD4 and CD8 labels of this study may be unreliable.

The chain couples TRBV6-1 to TRBJ2-1; 14 bases fit TRBD2. With 6 bases clipped from V and 10 bases from J, the junction kept 5 bases outside the gene matches. Germline CDR1 and CDR2: MNHNS and SASEGT. The CDR3 has 14 residues. The CDR3 DNA reads as TGTGCCAGCAGAGGACTAGCGGGAGGCGCGGAGCAGTTCTTC. Translated: CASRGLAGGAEQFF.

The genes are TRBV20-1 and TRBJ1-5; D possibly corresponds to TRBD1 (5 bases). The CDR3 sequence is 15 residues long. Germline loops: CDR1 DFQATT, CDR2 SNEGSKA (reference sequence). CDR3 protein: CRSLGRGTSNQPQHF. The CDR3 nucleotides are TGCAGGTCACTCGGGCGGGGCACTAGCAATCAGCCCCAGCATTTT.

This clonotype was seen repeatedly, ten times or more. The chain recombines TRBV6-5 with TRBJ1-2, with a tentative D call TRBD1 (5 bases). CDR3 length equals 15 residues. V was clipped by 6 bases and J by 5 bases, with 19 bases between them. Germline CDR1 reads MNHEY; CDR2 reads SVGAGI. The CDR3: CASSYRGRGWYGYTF. CDR3 in DNA: TGTGCCAGCAGCTATCGGGGCCGAGGGTGGTATGGCTACACCTTC.

V and J are TRBV27 and TRBJ2-1; weak D call: TRBD2 (6 bases). Trimming removed 8 bases from V and 3 bases from J, with 14 bases in between. This CDR3 comprises 14 residues. The germline gives CDR1 MNHEY, CDR2 SMNVEV (reference sequence). This chain's CDR3 is CASCRRDLYNEQFF. The CDR3 DNA reads TGTGCCAGCTGCCGGCGGGATCTCTACAATGAGCAGTTCTTC.

The CDR3 here is CASIGGNLGNEQFF. CDR3 coding DNA: TGTGCCAGCATTGGAGGGAACTTAGGCAATGAGCAGTTCTTC. The chain links TRBV6-1 to TRBJ2-1; TRBD2 is a possible D gene (6 bases). V lost 7 bases to trimming and J lost 6 bases, with 16 bases between them. This CDR3 spans 14 amino acids. The V gene's germline CDR1 is MNHNS and CDR2 SASEGT.

This clonotype was picked up many times. V usage is TRBV6-1 and J usage is TRBJ1-5; 8 nucleotides agree with TRBD1. Trimming cost V 6 bases and J 6 bases; bases outside gene matches: 7. This CDR3 spans 14 amino acids. From germline, CDR1 is MNHNS and CDR2 SASEGT. CDR3 bases: TGTGCCAGCAGCAACAGGGGGGGAGGTCAGCCCCAGCATTTT. This translates into CASSNRGGGQPQHF.

V is TRBV11-3 and J is TRBJ2-5, with D unresolved. Per germline, CDR1 SGHNT and CDR2 YENEEA. V lost 5 bases and J 7 bases, leaving 8 bases between the germline ends. The CDR3 runs to 11 residues. The CDR3 spells CASSRDGTQYF. CDR3 bases: TGTGCCAGCAGCCGAGACGGGACCCAGTACTTC.

V gene TRBV6-1 combines with J gene TRBJ2-3; TRBD1 might be the D (6 bases). The CDR3 is 16 amino acids. Trimming cost V 5 bases and J 3 bases, with 18 bases left between them. Germline V gene data show CDR1 as MNHNS and CDR2 as SASEGT. The CDR3 loop reads CASSPWEQGSTDTQYF. In DNA form, the CDR3 reads TGTGCCAGCAGTCCCTGGGAACAGGGTTCAACAGATACGCAGTATTTT.

The sample holds many counts of this clonotype. This chain uses TRBV6-1 with TRBJ1-2; 7 nucleotides align to TRBD1. Germline CDR1 and CDR2: MNHNS and SASEGT. V was clipped by 6 bases and J by 8 bases; unmatched bases: 12. The CDR3 runs 14 residues. As DNA, the CDR3 is TGTGCCAGCAGGGGGACAGAACCGCCCCCCGGCTACACCTTC. It yields the protein CASRGTEPPPGYTF.

The chain combines TRBV6-1 with TRBJ2-7, with 10 bases that match TRBD2. Germline CDR1 is MNHNS and CDR2 is SASEGT. V dropped 5 bases and J dropped 7; count of bases not matched to a gene: 8. The CDR3 spans 14 residues. The CDR3 DNA is TGTGCCAGCAGTCTTAGCGGGGGGAATTTTGAGCAGTACTTC. Translating gives CASSLSGGNFEQYF.

A remark on this clonotype: At one end, the junction sequence differs from germline, possibly due to a read error. The chain uses TRBV7-7 and TRBJ2-2; 12 bases match TRBD2. The CDR3 has 15 amino acids. Per the germline V gene, CDR1 is SSHAT and CDR2 is FNYEAQ (reference sequence). The CDR3 region has the DNA TGTGCTAGCAGCTCTAGCGGGGGGGCGACCGGGGAGCTGTTTTTT. It translates to CASSSSGGATGELFF.